This TCR beta chain was identified in a study of post-analysis software for immune sequencing data. Notes on the study in general: Patients had higher frequencies than controls of five or six TRBV segments, including TRBV5-6, TRBV5-1 and TRBV20-1. Diversity measured as normalized Chao1 was significantly lower in multiple sclerosis patients than in controls.

The CDR3 has 15 amino acids. Trimming took off 5 bases at V and 0 bases at J, with 14 bases between the two ends. Worth noting for this clonotype: What it recognizes is unknown.

Prepared libraries of TCR beta cDNA carried unique molecular identifiers. TCRdb independently ran MiXCR on the PCR reads; one entry per CDR3 protein. The table records roughly 600,000 distinct CDR3 sequences, around 40% of them present only once. This TCR derives from a girl between 5 and 17 years old with multiple sclerosis. The gene calls are TRBV12-3 or TRBV12-4 and TRBJ2-7; D is unclear. The sample was blood. CDR3 sequence (DNA): TGTGCCAGCAGTGACCTCGGCCCTAGCTCCTACGAGCAGTACTTC. Its protein product is CASSDLGPSSYEQYF.